This T cell receptor (beta chain) was obtained from a study of human T cells and chemical hapten exposure. As for the study in general: Small discrepancies in pooled library volume mainly accounted for the varying TCR yields per sample.

Trimming shortened V by 5 bases and J by 5 bases, and 13 bases separated the two germline ends. The CDR3 loop spans 14 amino acids. CDR1 is SGHTA, CDR2 FQGNSA, per germline. The library tagged individual cDNA molecules with unique molecular identifiers. Using its own MiXCR run on the RACE reads, TCRdb lists one record per CDR3 protein. This sample has tens of thousands of distinct CDR3 sequences, with 4.5% to 5.5% found just once. This sample's time point: healthy volunteer bleed at 6 weeks. Total RNA extraction was carried out from unfractionated whole blood. This clonotype came up many times. The specimen was whole blood. The V call is TRBV7-2, the J call TRBJ2-1; D is perhaps TRBD2 (5 bases). The origin of this receptor is a human donor in good health. Some clones in this sample may be carry-over from other donors' samples. CDR3 bases: TGTGCCAGCAGCCCAAGGGCTAGCCACAATGAGCAGTTCTTC. The encoded protein is CASSPRASHNEQFF.